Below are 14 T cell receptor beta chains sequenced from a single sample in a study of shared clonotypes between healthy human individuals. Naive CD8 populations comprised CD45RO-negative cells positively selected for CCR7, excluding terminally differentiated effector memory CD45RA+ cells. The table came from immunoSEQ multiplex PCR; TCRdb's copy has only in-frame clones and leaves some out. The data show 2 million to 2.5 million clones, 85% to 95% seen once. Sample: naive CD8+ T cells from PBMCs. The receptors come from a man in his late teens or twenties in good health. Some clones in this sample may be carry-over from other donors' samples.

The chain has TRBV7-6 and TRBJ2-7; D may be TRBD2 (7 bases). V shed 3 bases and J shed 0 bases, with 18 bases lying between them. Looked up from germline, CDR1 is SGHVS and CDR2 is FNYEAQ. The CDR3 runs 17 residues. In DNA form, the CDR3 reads TGTGCCAGCAGCTTCCCGAGGGGGGGAAAAATCTCCTACGAGCAGTACTTC. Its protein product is CASSFPRGGKISYEQYF.

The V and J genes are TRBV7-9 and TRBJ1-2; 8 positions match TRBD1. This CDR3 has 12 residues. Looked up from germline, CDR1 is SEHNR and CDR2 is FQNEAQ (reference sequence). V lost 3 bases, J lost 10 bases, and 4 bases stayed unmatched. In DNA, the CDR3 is TGTGCCAGCAGCTTTGGGACAGGAGACTACACCTTC. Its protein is CASSFGTGDYTF.

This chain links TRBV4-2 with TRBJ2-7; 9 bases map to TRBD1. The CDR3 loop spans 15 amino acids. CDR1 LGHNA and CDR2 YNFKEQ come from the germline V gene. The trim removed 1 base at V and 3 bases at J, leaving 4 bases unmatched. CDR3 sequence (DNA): TGTGCCAGCAGCCAAGCCGGGACAGGGAACTACGAGCAGTACTTC. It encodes CASSQAGTGNYEQYF.

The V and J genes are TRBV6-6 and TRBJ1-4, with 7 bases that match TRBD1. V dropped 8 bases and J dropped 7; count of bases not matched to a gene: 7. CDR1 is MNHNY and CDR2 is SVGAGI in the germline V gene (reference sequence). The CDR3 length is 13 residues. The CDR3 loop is CASWDSLFEKLFF. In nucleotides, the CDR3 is TGTGCCAGCTGGGACAGTTTGTTTGAAAAACTGTTTTTT.

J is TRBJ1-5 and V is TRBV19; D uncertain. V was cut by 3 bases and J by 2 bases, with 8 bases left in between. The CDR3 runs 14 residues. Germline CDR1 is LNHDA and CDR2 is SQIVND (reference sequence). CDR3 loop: CASSIWAGNQPQHF. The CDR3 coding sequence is TGTGCCAGTAGTATTTGGGCAGGCAATCAGCCCCAGCATTTT.

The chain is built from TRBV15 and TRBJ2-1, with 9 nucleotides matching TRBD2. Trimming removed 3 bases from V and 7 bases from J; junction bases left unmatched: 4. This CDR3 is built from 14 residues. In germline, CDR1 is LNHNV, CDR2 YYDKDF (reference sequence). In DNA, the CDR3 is TGTGCCACCAGCAGCGGACTAGCGTCTAATGAGCAGTTCTTC. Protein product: CATSSGLASNEQFF.

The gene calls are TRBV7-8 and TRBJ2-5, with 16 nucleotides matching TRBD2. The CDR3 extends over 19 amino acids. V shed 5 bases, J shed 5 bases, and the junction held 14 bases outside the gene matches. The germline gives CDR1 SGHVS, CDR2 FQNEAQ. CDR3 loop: CASSTGLAGGPKRQETQYF. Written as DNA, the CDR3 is TGTGCCAGCAGCACGGGACTAGCGGGAGGGCCCAAGCGTCAGGAGACCCAGTACTTC. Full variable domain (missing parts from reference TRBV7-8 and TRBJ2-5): GAGVSQSPRYKVAKRGQDVALRCDPISGHVSLFWYQQALGQGPEFLTYFQNEAQLDKSGLPSDRFFAERPEGSVSTLKIQRTQQEDSAVYLCASSTGLAGGPKRQETQYFGPGTRLLVL.

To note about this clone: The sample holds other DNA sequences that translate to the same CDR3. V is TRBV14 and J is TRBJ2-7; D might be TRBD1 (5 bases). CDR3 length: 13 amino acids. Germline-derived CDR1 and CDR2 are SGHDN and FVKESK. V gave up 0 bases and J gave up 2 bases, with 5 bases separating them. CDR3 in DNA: TGTGCCAGCAGCCAAGACAGGGCCTACGAGCAGTACTTC. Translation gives CASSQDRAYEQYF. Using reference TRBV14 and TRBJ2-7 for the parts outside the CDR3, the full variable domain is EAGVTQFPSHSVIEKGQTVTLRCDPISGHDNLYWYRRVMGKEIKFLLHFVKESKQDESGMPNNRFLAERTGGTYSTLKVQPAELEDSGVYFCASSQDRAYEQYFGPGTRLTVT.

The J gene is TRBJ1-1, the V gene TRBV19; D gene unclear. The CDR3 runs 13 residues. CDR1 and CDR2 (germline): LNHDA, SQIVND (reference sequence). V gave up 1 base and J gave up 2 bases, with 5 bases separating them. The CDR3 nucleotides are TGTGCCAGTAGTATAGTGCCTAACACTGAAGCTTTCTTT. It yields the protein CASSIVPNTEAFF.

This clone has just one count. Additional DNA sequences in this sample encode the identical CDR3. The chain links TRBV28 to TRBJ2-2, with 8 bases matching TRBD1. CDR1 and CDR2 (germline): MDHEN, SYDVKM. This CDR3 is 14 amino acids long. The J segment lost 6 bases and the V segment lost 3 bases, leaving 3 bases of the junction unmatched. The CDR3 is CASSFSGGPGELFF. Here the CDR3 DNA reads TGTGCCAGCAGTTTCTCAGGGGGCCCCGGGGAGCTGTTTTTT.

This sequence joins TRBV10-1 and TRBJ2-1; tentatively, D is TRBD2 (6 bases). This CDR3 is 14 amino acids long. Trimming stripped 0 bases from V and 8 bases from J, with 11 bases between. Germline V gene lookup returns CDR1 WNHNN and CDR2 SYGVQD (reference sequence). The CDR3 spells CASSESGWGDEQFF. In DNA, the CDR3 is TGCGCCAGCAGTGAGTCGGGCTGGGGGGATGAGCAGTTCTTC.

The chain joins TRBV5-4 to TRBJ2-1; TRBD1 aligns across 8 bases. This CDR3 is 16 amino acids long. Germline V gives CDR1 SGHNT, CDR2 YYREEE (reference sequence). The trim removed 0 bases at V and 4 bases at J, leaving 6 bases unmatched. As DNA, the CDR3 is TGTGCCAGCAGCTTGGCTCAGGACAGGGATTACAATGAGCAGTTCTTC. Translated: CASSLAQDRDYNEQFF.

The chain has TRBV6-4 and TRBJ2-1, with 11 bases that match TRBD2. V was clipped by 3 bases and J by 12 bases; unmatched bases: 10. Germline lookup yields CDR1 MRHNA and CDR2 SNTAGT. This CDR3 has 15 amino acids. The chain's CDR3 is CASSETSGSSVWQFF. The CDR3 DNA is TGTGCCAGCAGTGAAACTAGCGGGAGTAGTGTATGGCAGTTCTTC.

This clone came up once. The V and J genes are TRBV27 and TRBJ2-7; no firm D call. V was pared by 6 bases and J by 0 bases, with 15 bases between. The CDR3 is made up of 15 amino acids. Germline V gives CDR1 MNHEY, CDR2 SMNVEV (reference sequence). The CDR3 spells CASRRAVSVSYEQYF. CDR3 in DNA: TGTGCCAGCAGGAGAGCAGTATCCGTCTCCTACGAGCAGTACTTC.